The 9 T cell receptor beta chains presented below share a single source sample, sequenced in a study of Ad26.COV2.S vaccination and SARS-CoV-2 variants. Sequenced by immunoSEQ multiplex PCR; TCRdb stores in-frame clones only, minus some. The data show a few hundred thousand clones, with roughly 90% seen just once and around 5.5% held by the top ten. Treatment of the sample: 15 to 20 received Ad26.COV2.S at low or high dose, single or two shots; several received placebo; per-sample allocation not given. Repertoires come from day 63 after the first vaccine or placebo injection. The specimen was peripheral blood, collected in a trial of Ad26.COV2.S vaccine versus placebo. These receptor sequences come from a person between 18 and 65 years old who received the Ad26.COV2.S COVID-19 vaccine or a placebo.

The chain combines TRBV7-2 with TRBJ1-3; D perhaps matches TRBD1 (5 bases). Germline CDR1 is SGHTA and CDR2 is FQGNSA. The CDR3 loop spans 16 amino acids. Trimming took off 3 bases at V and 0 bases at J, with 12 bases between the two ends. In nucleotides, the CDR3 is TGTGCCAGCAGCTTTTCGACAGTCATCTCTGGAAACACCATATATTTT. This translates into CASSFSTVISGNTIYF.

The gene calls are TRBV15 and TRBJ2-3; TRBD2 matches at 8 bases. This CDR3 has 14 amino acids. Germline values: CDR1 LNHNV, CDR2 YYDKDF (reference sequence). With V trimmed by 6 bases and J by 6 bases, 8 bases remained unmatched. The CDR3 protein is CATRTSGLGDTQYF. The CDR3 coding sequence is TGTGCCACCAGAACTAGCGGCCTTGGGGATACGCAGTATTTT. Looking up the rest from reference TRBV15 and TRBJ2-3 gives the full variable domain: DAMVIQNPRYQVTQFGKPVTLSCSQTLNHNVMYWYQQKSSQAPKLLFHYYDKDFNNEADTPDNFQSRRPNTSFCFLDIRSPGLGDTAMYLCATRTSGLGDTQYFGPGTRLTVL.

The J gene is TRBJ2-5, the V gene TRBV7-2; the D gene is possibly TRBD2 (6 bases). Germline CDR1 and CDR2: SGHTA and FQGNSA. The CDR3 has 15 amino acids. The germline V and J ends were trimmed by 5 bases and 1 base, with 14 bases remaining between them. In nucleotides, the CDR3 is TGTGCCAGCAGCCCCCCGGGGAGGATCCAAGAGACCCAGTACTTC. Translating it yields CASSPPGRIQETQYF.

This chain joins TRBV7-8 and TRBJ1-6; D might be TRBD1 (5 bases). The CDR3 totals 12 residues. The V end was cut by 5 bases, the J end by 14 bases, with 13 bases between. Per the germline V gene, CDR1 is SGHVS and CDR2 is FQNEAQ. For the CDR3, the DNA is TGTGCCAGCAGCCCAGGCGGGGGGACCCTCCACTTT. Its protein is CASSPGGGTLHF.

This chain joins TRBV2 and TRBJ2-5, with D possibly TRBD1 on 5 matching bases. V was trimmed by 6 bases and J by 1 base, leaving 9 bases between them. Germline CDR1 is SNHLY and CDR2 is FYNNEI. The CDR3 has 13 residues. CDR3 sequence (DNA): TGTGCCAGCAGAGCAGGGTTCCAAGAGACCCAGTACTTC. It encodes CASRAGFQETQYF.

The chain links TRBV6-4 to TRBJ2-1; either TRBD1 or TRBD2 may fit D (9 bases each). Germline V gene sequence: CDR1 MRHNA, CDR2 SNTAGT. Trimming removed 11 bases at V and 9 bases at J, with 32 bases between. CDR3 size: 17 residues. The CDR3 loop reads CALPTGGSASGTGEQFF. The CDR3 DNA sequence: TGTGCCCTTCCAACAGGGGGCAGTGCTAGCGGGACCGGTGAGCAGTTCTTC.

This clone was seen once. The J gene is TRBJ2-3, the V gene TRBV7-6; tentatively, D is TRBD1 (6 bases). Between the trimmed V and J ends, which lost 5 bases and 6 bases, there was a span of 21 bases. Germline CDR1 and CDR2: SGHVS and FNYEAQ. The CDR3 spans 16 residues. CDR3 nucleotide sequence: TGTGCCAGCAGCACTGGACAGCTCCTTCCTTCCGATACGCAGTATTTT. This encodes CASSTGQLLPSDTQYF.

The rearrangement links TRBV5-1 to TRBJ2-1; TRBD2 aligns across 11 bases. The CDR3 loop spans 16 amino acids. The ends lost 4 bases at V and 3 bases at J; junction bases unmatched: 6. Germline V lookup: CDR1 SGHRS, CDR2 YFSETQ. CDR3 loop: CASSIPSGRFYNEQFF. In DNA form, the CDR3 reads TGCGCCAGCAGCATACCTAGCGGGAGGTTCTACAATGAGCAGTTCTTC.

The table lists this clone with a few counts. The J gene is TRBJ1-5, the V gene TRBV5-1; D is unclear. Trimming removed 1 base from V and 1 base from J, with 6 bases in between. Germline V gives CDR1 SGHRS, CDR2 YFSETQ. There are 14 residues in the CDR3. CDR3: CASSLTDSNQPQHF. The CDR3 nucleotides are TGCGCCAGCAGCTTGACGGACAGCAATCAGCCCCAGCATTTT.